This TCR beta chain originates from a study of blood T cells in healthy people across ages. Study-level findings and limits: Shifts in expanded clonotypes may have been confounded by donor CMV status, which was unknown.

A word on this clonotype: The antigen remains undetermined.

Next came a second PCR, run for about 6 to 12 cycles, which used a sample-barcoded 5' primer along with a J-beta primer mix. Every sample gave at least 2.5 million paired-end reads containing CDR3. Using its own MiXCR run on the 5' RACE reads, TCRdb lists one record per CDR3 protein. The sample has fewer than 1,000,000 distinct CDR3 sequences, about half seen once. Per germline, CDR1 LGHNA and CDR2 YSLEER. The V gene lost 1 base and the J gene lost 9 bases, with 13 bases spanning the gap. This CDR3 contains 14 residues. This clonotype was sampled from a man older than 75 in good health. The chain combines TRBV4-3 with TRBJ2-1; D not resolved. Sequences were obtained from blood. CDR3 in amino acids: CASSQGRLVGEQFF. DNA of the CDR3: TGCGCCAGCAGCCAAGGGCGGTTAGTGGGTGAGCAGTTCTTC.